The clone carrying this TCR beta chain showed up just once. The data belong to a study of blood T cell repertoires in COVID-19. For the study at large: Samples representing acute and convalescent COVID-19 were sourced from the United States, Italy and Spain.

CDR1 and CDR2 (germline): MNHNY, SVGAGI (reference sequence). The V end lost 6 bases, the J end lost 6 bases, and 18 bases lay between the germline ends. The CDR3 loop spans 14 amino acids. Measured with immunoSEQ multiplex PCR; TCRdb has only the in-frame clones, and not every one. The data contain about 81,000 clones, about 84% of them seen just once; the ten biggest clones take up roughly 25%. Input material: peripheral blood. This rearrangement joins TRBV6-6 to TRBJ2-7, with TRBD2 as a possible D gene (7 bases). This clonotype was obtained from a human donor in a cohort sampled during active COVID-19. In DNA, the CDR3 is TGTGCCAGCAGAGAGGGGGGGACATCGGGCGAGCAGTACTTC. The encoded protein is CASREGGTSGEQYF.